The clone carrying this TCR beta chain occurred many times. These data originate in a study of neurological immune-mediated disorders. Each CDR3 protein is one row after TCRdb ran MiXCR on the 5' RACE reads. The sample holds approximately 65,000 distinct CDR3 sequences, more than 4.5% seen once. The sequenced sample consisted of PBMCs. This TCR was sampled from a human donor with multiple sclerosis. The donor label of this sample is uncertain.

CDR3 sequence: CASSYSYGYTF. DNA for the CDR3: TGTGCCAGCTCATACTCTTATGGCTACACCTTC. This chain joins TRBV18 and TRBJ1-2; D is unclear. The V gene lost 5 bases and the J gene lost 5 bases, with 6 bases spanning the gap. CDR1 is KGHSH, CDR2 LQKENI, per germline. This CDR3 contains 11 residues.